These 24 T cell receptor beta chains share one sample of origin, sequenced in a study of blood T cells in healthy people across ages. Combining a sample-barcoded 5' primer with a J-beta primer mix, a second PCR ran for roughly 7 to 12 cycles. Using its own MiXCR run on the 5' RACE reads, TCRdb lists one record per CDR3 protein. Here the sample spans about 830,000 distinct CDR3 sequences, about 62% being singletons. Sequencing used blood. The receptors originated from a young man in good health.

The chain combines TRBV2 with TRBJ2-5; D is unclear. Germline CDR1 and CDR2: SNHLY and FYNNEI. CDR3 length: 14 residues. V shed 0 bases and J shed 5 bases, with 10 bases lying between them. The CDR3 loop is CASSEALLMETQYF. DNA of the CDR3: TGTGCCAGCAGTGAAGCGCTTTTGATGGAGACCCAGTACTTC.

A word on this clonotype: At one of its ends the junction is not consistent with the germline gene, which may arise from a read error. V and J are TRBV28 and TRBJ2-1, with TRBD2 as a possible D gene (6 bases). The CDR3 has 15 amino acids. From germline, CDR1 is MDHEN and CDR2 SYDVKM. CDR3 DNA sequence: TGTGTCAGCAGACCCAGACTAGGGTCCCGCAATGAGCAGTTCTTC. Its translation: CVSRPRLGSRNEQFF. The full variable domain, its missing parts supplied by reference TRBV28 and TRBJ2-1, is DVKVTQSSRYLVKRTGEKVFLECVQDMDHENMFWYRQDPGLGLRLIYFSYDVKMKEKGDIPEGYSVSREKKERFSLILESASTNQTSMYLCVSRPRLGSRNEQFFGPGTRLTVL.

The chain uses TRBV28 and TRBJ2-5; D may be TRBD2 (5 bases). The CDR3 has 14 residues. CDR1 and CDR2 (germline): MDHEN, SYDVKM. Trimming pared 7 bases from V and 13 bases from J, leaving 25 bases between. CDR3 nucleotide sequence: TGTGCCAGCAAGTGGACGGGAACGTCCCACGAGCGGTACTTC. This translates into CASKWTGTSHERYF.

This sequence joins TRBV18 and TRBJ1-2; the D is unclear. The ends were cut back, 0 bases at V and 4 bases at J, with 9 bases in the middle. Germline CDR1 reads KGHSH; CDR2 reads LQKENI. The CDR3 length is 14 residues. This CDR3 reads CASSPPQSLYGYTF. CDR3 DNA: TGTGCCAGCTCACCACCCCAGAGCCTCTATGGCTACACCTTC.

This clonotype showed up just a few times. The V gene is TRBV7-2, the J gene TRBJ1-4; TRBD1 aligns across 7 bases. V lost 5 bases, J lost 2 bases, and 5 bases stayed unmatched. Germline V gene lookup returns CDR1 SGHTA and CDR2 FQGNSA. The CDR3 covers 15 residues. CDR3 coding DNA: TGTGCCAGCAGCCGCGGACAGGCCACTAATGAAAAACTGTTTTTT. Protein sequence: CASSRGQATNEKLFF.

The chain uses TRBV28 and TRBJ2-1; maybe TRBD1 (6 bases). This CDR3 region has 13 residues. CDR1 is MDHEN and CDR2 is SYDVKM in the germline V gene. Trimming shortened V by 6 bases and J by 3 bases, and 9 bases separated the two germline ends. This CDR3 reads CASRGGFYNEQFF. The CDR3 bases are TGTGCCAGCAGAGGGGGATTCTACAATGAGCAGTTCTTC.

In this sample, this clonotype turned up a few times. The rearrangement uses TRBV9 and TRBJ2-7, with D possibly matching TRBD2 (6 bases). The length of the CDR3 is 15 residues. Between the trimmed V and J ends, which lost 7 bases and 1 base, there was a span of 18 bases. Germline V gives CDR1 SGDLS, CDR2 YYNGEE. This chain's CDR3 is CASSRWAGSSYEQYF. CDR3 nucleotide sequence: TGTGCCAGCTCCCGATGGGCGGGATCATCCTACGAGCAGTACTTC.

The chain combines TRBV14 with TRBJ1-2; 7 nucleotides match TRBD1. The V segment lost 1 base and the J segment 4 bases; nucleotides outside the gene matches: 9. Germline values: CDR1 SGHDN, CDR2 FVKESK. The CDR3 loop spans 16 amino acids. CDR3 residues: CASSQGVGGDFYGYTF. CDR3 DNA sequence: TGTGCCAGCAGCCAAGGTGTAGGGGGCGACTTCTATGGCTACACCTTC.

This clonotype occurred a few times. The chain carries TRBV10-3 and TRBJ2-3; TRBD1 matches 7 bases. Per germline, CDR1 ENHRY and CDR2 SYGVKD. The CDR3 has 13 amino acids. J was trimmed by 4 bases and V by 6 bases; bases with no gene match: 4. Written as DNA, the CDR3 is TGTGCCATCAGACAGGGGAACGCAGATACGCAGTATTTT. This gives the protein CAIRQGNADTQYF.

The chain is built from TRBV6-2 or TRBV6-3 and TRBJ2-3; TRBD2 is a possible D gene (5 bases). Trimming took 6 bases from V and 0 from J, leaving 22 bases between them. The CDR3 spans 18 residues. Germline values: CDR1 MNHEY, CDR2 SVGEGT. CDR3 in DNA: TGTGCCAGCAGCCCGCGAGGGCTCAGATCCAAGAGCACAGATACGCAGTATTTT. This sequence encodes CASSPRGLRSKSTDTQYF.

This clonotype showed up many times. The chain couples TRBV7-2 to TRBJ2-4, with D tentatively TRBD1 (6 bases). Trimming stripped 3 bases from V and 8 bases from J, with 20 bases between. Germline CDR1 SGHTA, CDR2 FQGNSA. The CDR3 sequence is 16 residues long. CDR3: CASSFGGTGPPDIQYF. Here the CDR3 DNA reads TGTGCCAGCAGCTTCGGAGGAACAGGGCCGCCTGACATTCAGTACTTC. Filled out from reference TRBV7-2 and TRBJ2-4, the complete variable domain reads GAGVSQSPSNKVTEKGKDVELRCDPISGHTALYWYRQSLGQGLEFLIYFQGNSAPDKSGLPSDRFSAERTGGSVSTLTIQRTQQEDSAVYLCASSFGGTGPPDIQYFGAGTRLSVL.

The rearrangement links TRBV20-1 to TRBJ2-3, with 9 bases identical to TRBD2. The CDR3 has 15 amino acids. The germline V gene has CDR1 DFQATT and CDR2 SNEGSKA (reference sequence). V lost 3 bases and J lost 2; bases outside the gene matches: 6. The CDR3 DNA is TGCAGTGCTAGCTGGGCGGGAGGGAACACAGATACGCAGTATTTT. Amino acids: CSASWAGGNTDTQYF.

J is TRBJ2-1 and V is TRBV9; D unclear. Germline loops: CDR1 SGDLS, CDR2 YYNGEE. The CDR3 contains 13 residues. V lost 0 bases and J 10 bases, leaving 11 bases between the germline ends. CDR3 amino acids: CASSVGFEYEQFF. Written as DNA, the CDR3 is TGTGCCAGCAGCGTAGGGTTTGAGTACGAGCAGTTCTTC.

The chain couples TRBV7-2 to TRBJ2-7; 7 nucleotides align to TRBD1. CDR1 and CDR2 from the germline V gene are SGHTA and FQGNSA. The CDR3 length is 14 residues. V shed 5 bases and J 3 bases; nucleotides not matched to a gene: 7. This CDR3 reads CASSVQQGIYEQYF. In DNA, the CDR3 is TGTGCCAGCAGCGTCCAACAGGGGATCTACGAGCAGTACTTC. Combining the CDR3 with reference TRBV7-2 and TRBJ2-7 gives the whole variable domain GAGVSQSPSNKVTEKGKDVELRCDPISGHTALYWYRQSLGQGLEFLIYFQGNSAPDKSGLPSDRFSAERTGGSVSTLTIQRTQQEDSAVYLCASSVQQGIYEQYFGPGTRLTVT.

Only one count was recorded for this clonotype. The chain carries TRBV7-2 and TRBJ2-1, with TRBD2 as a possible D gene (5 bases). Germline lookup yields CDR1 SGHTA and CDR2 FQGNSA. The CDR3 covers 14 residues. Trimming took off 2 bases at V and 9 bases at J, with 14 bases between the two ends. CDR3 coding DNA: TGTGCCAGCAGCTTACGGCCCGGACGGGGTGAGCAGTTCTTC. Translating gives CASSLRPGRGEQFF.

The chain couples TRBV9 to TRBJ1-2; 10 positions match TRBD1. CDR1 and CDR2 (germline): SGDLS, YYNGEE. Trimming cost V 0 bases and J 5 bases; bases outside gene matches: 7. CDR3 size: 16 residues. CDR3 in DNA: TGTGCCAGCAGCGTAGTCCCGGGACAGGGGACTTATGGCTACACCTTC. Protein product: CASSVVPGQGTYGYTF.

This clonotype turned up a few times. The CDR3 sequence is CASSFRRDEQFF. In DNA form, the CDR3 reads TGTGCCAGCAGTTTTAGGCGGGATGAGCAGTTCTTC. The rearrangement uses TRBV28 and TRBJ2-1, with a tentative D call TRBD2 (5 bases). CDR3 length equals 12 residues. Germline V gene lookup returns CDR1 MDHEN and CDR2 SYDVKM. The V gene lost 3 bases and the J gene lost 8 bases, with 8 bases spanning the gap.

In its sample, this clonotype was seen a few times. The chain couples TRBV20-1 to TRBJ1-2; D perhaps matches TRBD1 (6 bases). The CDR3 runs 13 residues. Per germline, CDR1 DFQATT and CDR2 SNEGSKA (reference sequence). Trimming shortened V by 6 bases and J by 2 bases, and 13 bases separated the two germline ends. The CDR3 sequence: CSAEEGGNYGYTF. The CDR3 nucleotides read TGCAGTGCGGAAGAGGGGGGAAACTATGGCTACACCTTC.

This chain connects TRBV20-1 to TRBJ1-2; TRBD1 agrees at 8 bases. Per germline, CDR1 DFQATT and CDR2 SNEGSKA (reference sequence). There are 12 residues in the CDR3. J lost 4 bases, V lost 6 bases, and 4 bases had no gene match. CDR3 in DNA: TGCAGTGCAAAAACAGGGGGCTATGGCTACACCTTC. This sequence encodes CSAKTGGYGYTF.

The chain employs TRBV6-2 or TRBV6-3 and TRBJ2-4; a weak D match, TRBD1 (5 bases). The J call may be faulty, since TRBJ2-7 better matches the DNA end. Germline V gives CDR1 MNHEY, CDR2 SVGEGT. CDR3 length: 15 amino acids. CDR3 nucleotide sequence: TGTGCCAGCAGCCGAAGGGCAGGGCTTCGGGACGAGCAGTACTTC. Encoded protein: CASSRRAGLRDEQYF.

This clonotype was seen only a few times. V usage is TRBV27 and J usage is TRBJ2-7, with 7 nucleotides matching TRBD1. CDR1 and CDR2 (germline): MNHEY, SMNVEV (reference sequence). Trimming cost V 5 bases and J 4 bases; bases outside gene matches: 14. CDR3 length: 16 residues. The CDR3 protein is CASSASMGQIPYEQYF. The DNA of the CDR3 is TGTGCCAGCAGTGCGTCTATGGGACAGATCCCGTACGAGCAGTACTTC.

The table lists this clonotype with a count of one. CDR3 in DNA: TGTGCCAGCAGCTTAAGCGTGGGACTAGCGGGAGTTGGTGAGCAGTTCTTC. Protein sequence: CASSLSVGLAGVGEQFF. The V gene is TRBV7-2, the J gene TRBJ2-1; 14 bases agree with TRBD2. The germline V gene has CDR1 SGHTA and CDR2 FQGNSA. Trimming cost V 2 bases and J 9 bases; bases outside gene matches: 9. This CDR3 has 17 amino acids.

The V gene is TRBV28, the J gene TRBJ2-7; maybe TRBD2 (6 bases). The CDR3 extends over 14 amino acids. CDR1 MDHEN and CDR2 SYDVKM come from the germline V gene. Trimming shortened V by 8 bases and J by 2 bases, and 16 bases separated the two germline ends. CDR3 DNA: TGTGCCAGCGAGACGGGAGCAGGAACCTACGAGCAGTACTTC. Translation: CASETGAGTYEQYF.

This rearrangement joins TRBV21-1 to TRBJ2-7; TRBD1 was called by the table and not checked on the DNA. TRBV21-1 is given as a pseudogene. This CDR3 has 15 amino acids. The CDR3 DNA sequence: TGTGCCAGCAGCAAAGCACAGGGCAGGCTCGGTGAGCAGTACTTC. This encodes CASSKAQGRLGEQYF.